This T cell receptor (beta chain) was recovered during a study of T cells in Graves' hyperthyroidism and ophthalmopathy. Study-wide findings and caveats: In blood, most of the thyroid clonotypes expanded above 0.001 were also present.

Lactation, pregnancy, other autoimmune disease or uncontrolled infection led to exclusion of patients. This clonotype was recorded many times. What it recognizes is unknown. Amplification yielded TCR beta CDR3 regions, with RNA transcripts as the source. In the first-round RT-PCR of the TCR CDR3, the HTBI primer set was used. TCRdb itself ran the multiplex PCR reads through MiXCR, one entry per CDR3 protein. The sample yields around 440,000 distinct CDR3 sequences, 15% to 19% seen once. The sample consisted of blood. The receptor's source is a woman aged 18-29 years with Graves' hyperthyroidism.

CDR3 bases: TGTGCCAGCAGTCGGAGTATGAACACTGAAGCTTTCTTT. It encodes CASSRSMNTEAFF. This chain links TRBV2 with TRBJ1-1; D gene ambiguous. Germline CDR1 SNHLY, CDR2 FYNNEI. The CDR3 covers 13 residues. Trimming stripped 5 bases from V and 0 bases from J, with 7 bases between.